This TCR beta chain comes out of a study of T cell changes during pregnancy in multiple sclerosis. V was shortened by 5 bases and J by 6 bases, with 14 bases between the two germline ends. CDR1 and CDR2 from the germline V gene are ENHRY and SYGVKD. This CDR3 contains 14 residues. Clones were read by immunoSEQ multiplex PCR, and TCRdb kept only the in-frame ones, dropping some. This sample carries around 35,000 clones, roughly 90% of them seen once, and the ten largest clones take less than 0.4%. The V gene is TRBV10-3, the J gene TRBJ1-5; D is possibly TRBD1 (6 bases). Source: CD4+ T cells from peripheral blood mononuclear cells, taken in the second trimester of pregnancy. The TCR sequence derives from a female donor with multiple sclerosis, enrolled in a pregnancy study. The CDR3 DNA reads as TGTGCCATCAGTCAGGGGATGGTTGGTCAGCCCCAGCATTTT. As protein: CAISQGMVGQPQHF.